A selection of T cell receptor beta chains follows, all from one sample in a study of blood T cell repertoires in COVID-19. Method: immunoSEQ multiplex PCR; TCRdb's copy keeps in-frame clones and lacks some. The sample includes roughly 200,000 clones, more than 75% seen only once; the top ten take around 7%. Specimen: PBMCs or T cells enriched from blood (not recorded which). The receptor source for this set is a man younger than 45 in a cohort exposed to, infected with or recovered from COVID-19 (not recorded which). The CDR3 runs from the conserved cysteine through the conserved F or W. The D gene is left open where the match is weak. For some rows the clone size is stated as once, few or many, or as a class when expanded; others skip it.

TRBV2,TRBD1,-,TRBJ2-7,TGTGCCAGCAGTGACCAGGACAGGGGGCTTGGCGAGCAGTACTTC,CASSDQDRGLGEQYF
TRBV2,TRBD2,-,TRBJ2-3,TGTGCCAGCAGTGAAGTGCCGGTGGCTCTCAAGCGGGACGATACGCAGTATTTT,CASSEVPVALKRDDTQYF
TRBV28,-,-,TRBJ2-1,TGTGCCAGCACCGACCCCCCGGGCAATGAGCAGTTCTTC,CASTDPPGNEQFF
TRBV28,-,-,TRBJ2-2,TGTGCCAGCGCAACGGTCACCGGGGAGCTGTTTTTT,CASATVTGELFF
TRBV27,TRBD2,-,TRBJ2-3,TGTGCTAGCGGGAGGACCGGGGCAGATACGCAGTATTTT,CASGRTGADTQYF
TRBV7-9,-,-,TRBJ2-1,TGTGCCAGCAGCTTAAAAAGGGAGCTAAGTAATGAGCAGTTCTTC,CASSLKRELSNEQFF
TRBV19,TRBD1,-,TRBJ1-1,TGTGCCAGTAGTCCGAATACAGGGGGAATCACTGAAGCTTTCTTT,CASSPNTGGITEAFF
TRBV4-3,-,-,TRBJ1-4,TGCGCCAGCAGCCAAGATCTCCGGCAGGGAAGCGAAAAACTGTTTTTT,CASSQDLRQGSEKLFF
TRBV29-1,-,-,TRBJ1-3,TGCAGCGTTGAAGAGACAGAAAATTACTCTGGAAACACCATATATTTT,CSVEETENYSGNTIYF
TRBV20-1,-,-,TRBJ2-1,TGCAGTGCTAGGGACATATATGAGCAGTTCTTC,CSARDIYEQFF
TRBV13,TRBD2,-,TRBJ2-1,TGTGCCAGCAGCTTGGAGGCTCTCACTAGCGGGATGGGGGATGAGCAGTTCTTC,CASSLEALTSGMGDEQFF
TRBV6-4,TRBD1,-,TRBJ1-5,TGTGCCAGCAGTGACCCCACGGACAGGGCTAGCAATCAGCCCCAGCATTTT,CASSDPTDRASNQPQHF
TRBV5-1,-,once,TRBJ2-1,TGCGCCAGCAGCTTCAGGGGTACTTTTGGTGAGCAGTTCTTC,CASSFRGTFGEQFF
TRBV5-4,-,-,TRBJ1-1,TGTGCCAGCAGTTCCACAGAGAACACTGAAGCTTTCTTT,CASSSTENTEAFF
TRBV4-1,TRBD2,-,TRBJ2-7,TGCGCCAGCAGCCAAGTTAGCGGGAGGGCCGGCGAGCAGTACTTC,CASSQVSGRAGEQYF
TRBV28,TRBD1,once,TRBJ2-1,TGTGCCAGCAGCTCCTCCGGGACAGGGGACTACAATGAGCAGTTCTTC,CASSSSGTGDYNEQFF
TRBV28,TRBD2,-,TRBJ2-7,TGTGCCAGCAGTTTATGGAGCGGGAGGGCCGGCGAGCAGTACTTC,CASSLWSGRAGEQYF
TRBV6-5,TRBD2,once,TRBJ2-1,TGTGCCAGCTTAGCGGGGACCCACAATGAGCAGTTCTTC,CASLAGTHNEQFF
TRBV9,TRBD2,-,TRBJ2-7,TGTGCCAGCAGCCCTAGCGGCAGCTCCTACGAGCAGTACTTC,CASSPSGSSYEQYF
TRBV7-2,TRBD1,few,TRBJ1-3,TGTGCCAGCAGCGTCGGGACAGGGAGAAACACCATATATTTT,CASSVGTGRNTIYF
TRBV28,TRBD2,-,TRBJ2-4,TGTGCCAGCAGTTTTCGGTGGGGAGGGACCAAAAACATTCAGTACTTC,CASSFRWGGTKNIQYF
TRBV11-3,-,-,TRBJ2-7,TGTGCCAGCAGCTCGGAGGGATACGAGCAGTACTTC,CASSSEGYEQYF
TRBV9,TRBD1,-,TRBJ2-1,TGTGCCAGCAGCGTATCCGGGACAGGGTCGTATTCTTCGAATGAGCAGTTCTTC,CASSVSGTGSYSSNEQFF
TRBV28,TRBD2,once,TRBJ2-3,TGTGCCAGCAGTTCCGGGACTAGTCATACGCAGTATTTT,CASSSGTSHTQYF
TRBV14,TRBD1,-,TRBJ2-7,TGTGCCAGCAGTCGGGACAGGTCCTCCTACGAGCAGTACTTC,CASSRDRSSYEQYF
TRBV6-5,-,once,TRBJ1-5,TGTGCCAGCAGTTACTCGCCAGGGTATAATCAGCCCCAGCATTTT,CASSYSPGYNQPQHF
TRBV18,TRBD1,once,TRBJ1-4,TGTGCCAGCTCACCGGGACAGGGAGAAAAACTGTTTTTT,CASSPGQGEKLFF
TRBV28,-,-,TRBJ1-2,TGTGCCACCCATAACAGAAATACTAACTATGGCTACACCTTC,CATHNRNTNYGYTF
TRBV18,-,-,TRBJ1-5,TGTGCCAGCTCACCCGCGGGAGGGGGGGAGAATCAGCCCCAGCATTTT,CASSPAGGGENQPQHF
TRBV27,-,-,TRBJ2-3,TGTGCCAGCAGTTTATATGCCAGGAGCACAGATACGCAGTATTTT,CASSLYARSTDTQYF
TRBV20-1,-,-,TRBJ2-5,TGCAGTGCTAGTTGGCTAGCCGAGACCCAGTACTTC,CSASWLAETQYF
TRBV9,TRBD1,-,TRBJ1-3,TGTGCCAGCAGCGTCTCACAGGGGTCGGGCGGAAACACCATATATTTT,CASSVSQGSGGNTIYF
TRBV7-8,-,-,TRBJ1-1,TGTGCCAGCAGCTTAGGCCAGTATCTGATCACTGAAGCTTTCTTT,CASSLGQYLITEAFF
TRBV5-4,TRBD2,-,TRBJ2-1,TGTGCCAGCAGCGTTAGGCGGTTTGGGCTAGCGGGAAACAATGAGCAGTTCTTC,CASSVRRFGLAGNNEQFF
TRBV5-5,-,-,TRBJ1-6,TGTGCCAGCAGCTTGACCGAGCCCGGTTCACCCCTCCACTTT,CASSLTEPGSPLHF
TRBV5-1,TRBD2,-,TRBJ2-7,TGCGCCAGCAGCTTCAGGCGGGGGGACTACGAGCAGTACTTC,CASSFRRGDYEQYF
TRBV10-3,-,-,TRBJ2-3,TGTGCCATCAGTGAGTCGTTCCTACTAAATACGCAGTATTTT,CAISESFLLNTQYF
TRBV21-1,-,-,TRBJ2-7,TGTGCCAGCGGGGGACCCGGGACAGGGGGTATCTACGAGCAGTACTTC,CASGGPGTGGIYEQYF
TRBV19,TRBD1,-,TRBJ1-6,TGTGCCAGTAGCGATGGGACAGGGATTTTTTCACCCCTCCACTTT,CASSDGTGIFSPLHF
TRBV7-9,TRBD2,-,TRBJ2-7,TGTGCCAGCAGCTTACCGGGCGGGAGTCCCTACGAGCAGTACTTC,CASSLPGGSPYEQYF
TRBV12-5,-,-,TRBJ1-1,TGTGCTAGTGGTTTGATTACGATTCAGGCGAGGCTCAGGGGAGCTGAAGCTTTCTTT,CASGLITIQARLRGAEAFF
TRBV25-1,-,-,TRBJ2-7,TGTGCCAGCAGGAGACAAACCTACGAGCAGTACTTC,CASRRQTYEQYF
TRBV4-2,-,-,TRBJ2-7,TGTGCCAGCAGCCAAGTGACAGACAACTCCTACGAGCAGTACTTC,CASSQVTDNSYEQYF
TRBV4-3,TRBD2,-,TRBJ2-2,TGCGCCAGCAGCCAAGGACTAGCGGGGAACACCGGGGAGCTGTTTTTT,CASSQGLAGNTGELFF
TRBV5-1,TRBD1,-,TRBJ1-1,TGCGCCAGCAGCGGCCGGGCGGGACAGTCGAACACTGAAGCTTTCTTT,CASSGRAGQSNTEAFF
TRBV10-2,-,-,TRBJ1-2,TGCGCCAGCAGCCCGACAACTGGCGATGGCTACACCTTC,CASSPTTGDGYTF
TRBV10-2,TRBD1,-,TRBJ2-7,TGCGCCAGCGCCCAGGGACAGGGCTACGAGCAGTACTTC,CASAQGQGYEQYF
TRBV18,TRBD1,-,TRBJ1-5,TGTGCCAGCTCTCCTACCCGACAGGGGGCTGGGCAGCCCCAGCATTTT,CASSPTRQGAGQPQHF
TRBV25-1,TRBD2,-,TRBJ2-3,TGTGCCAGCAGTGAATCTTCTAGCGGAAGCACAGATACGCAGTATTTT,CASSESSSGSTDTQYF
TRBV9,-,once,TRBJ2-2,TGTGCCAGCAGCGCCCGACTTCAAACCGGGGAGCTGTTTTTT,CASSARLQTGELFF
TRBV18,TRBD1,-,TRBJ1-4,TGTGCCAGCTCACCTACAGGGGATAATGAAAAACTGTTTTTT,CASSPTGDNEKLFF
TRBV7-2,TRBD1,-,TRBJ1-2,TGTGCCAGCAGCTTTAGGGAACCGGGACAGTCCAATTCGCGTGGCTACACCTTC,CASSFREPGQSNSRGYTF
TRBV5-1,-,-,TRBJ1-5,TGCGCCAGCAGCTTGGGAGACAGGACGCAGCCCCAGCATTTT,CASSLGDRTQPQHF
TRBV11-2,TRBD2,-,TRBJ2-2,TGTGCCAGCAGCTTACGTCTAGCGGGGGCCAACACCGGGGAGCTGTTTTTT,CASSLRLAGANTGELFF